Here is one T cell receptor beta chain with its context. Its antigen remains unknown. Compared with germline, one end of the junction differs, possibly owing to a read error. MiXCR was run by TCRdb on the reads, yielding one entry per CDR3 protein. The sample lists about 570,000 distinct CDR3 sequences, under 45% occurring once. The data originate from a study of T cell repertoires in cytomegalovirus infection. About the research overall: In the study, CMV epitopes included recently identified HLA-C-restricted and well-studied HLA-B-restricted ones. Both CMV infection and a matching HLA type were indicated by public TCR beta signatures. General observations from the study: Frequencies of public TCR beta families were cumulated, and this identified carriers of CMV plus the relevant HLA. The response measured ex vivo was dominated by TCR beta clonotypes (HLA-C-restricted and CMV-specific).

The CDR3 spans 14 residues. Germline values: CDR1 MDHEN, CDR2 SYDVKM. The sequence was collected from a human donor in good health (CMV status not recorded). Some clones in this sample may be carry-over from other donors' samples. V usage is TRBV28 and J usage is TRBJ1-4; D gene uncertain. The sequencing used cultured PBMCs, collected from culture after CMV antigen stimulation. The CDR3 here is CASRPGPTNEKRFF. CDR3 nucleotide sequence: TGTGCCAGCAGACCCGGGCCAACTAATGAAAAACGGTTTTTT.